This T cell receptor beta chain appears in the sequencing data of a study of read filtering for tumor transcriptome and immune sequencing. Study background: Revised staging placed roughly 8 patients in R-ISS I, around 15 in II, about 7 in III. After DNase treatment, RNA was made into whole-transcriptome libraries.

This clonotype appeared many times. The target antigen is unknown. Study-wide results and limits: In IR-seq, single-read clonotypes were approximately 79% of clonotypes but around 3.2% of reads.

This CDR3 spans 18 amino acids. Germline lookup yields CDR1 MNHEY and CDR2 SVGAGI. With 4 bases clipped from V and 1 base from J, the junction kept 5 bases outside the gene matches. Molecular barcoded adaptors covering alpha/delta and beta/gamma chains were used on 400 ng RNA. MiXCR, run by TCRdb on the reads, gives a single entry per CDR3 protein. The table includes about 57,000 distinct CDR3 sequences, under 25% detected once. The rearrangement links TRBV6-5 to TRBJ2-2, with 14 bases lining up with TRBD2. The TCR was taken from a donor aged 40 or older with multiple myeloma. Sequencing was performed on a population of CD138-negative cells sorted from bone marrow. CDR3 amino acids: CASSFPGLAGGNTGELFF. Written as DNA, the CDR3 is TGTGCCAGCAGTTTTCCCGGACTAGCGGGGGGGAACACCGGGGAGCTGTTTTTT.